This TCR beta chain was identified in a study of blood T cell repertoires in COVID-19. Study-wide context: The analysed material was cDNA or gDNA that came from T cells, B-cell-depleted T cells, or PBMCs.

The CDR3 sequence is 15 residues long. In germline, CDR1 is MNHNY, CDR2 SVGAGI (reference sequence). The ends lost 6 bases at V and 0 bases at J; junction bases unmatched: 6. Profiled with immunoSEQ multiplex PCR; TCRdb holds only in-frame clones, not every one. This sample has roughly 200,000 clones, with 70% to 90% found just once. The TCR sequence derives from a woman aged 18-29 years who had recovered from COVID-19. Specimen: peripheral blood. The rearrangement joins TRBV6-6 to TRBJ2-3; TRBD1 agrees at 7 bases. CDR3 in amino acids: CASRPQGISTDTQYF. The CDR3 nucleotides read TGTGCCAGCAGGCCACAGGGGATAAGCACAGATACGCAGTATTTT.